This T cell receptor beta chain was sequenced during a study of shared clonotypes between healthy human individuals. Study observations and caveats: Naive subsets tended to show greater estimated richness than memory subsets.

The assay was run at deep level. Template for every sorted-subset replicate PCR totaled 150 to 250 ng DNA, around 32,000 T cell genomes. The authors' processing: Junction-only immunoSEQ sequences carried no quality scores, so filtering differed. The repertoire was sequenced with immunoSEQ multiplex PCR; TCRdb's copy has only in-frame clones and lacks some. For V, J and clone size, that table is used; D and trimming come from the DNA. Seen here are approximately 95,000 clones, roughly two thirds observed once, and the top ten hold roughly 40%. CDR1 MNHNY and CDR2 SVGAGI come from the germline V gene (reference sequence). CDR3 length: 14 residues. V lost 7 bases and J lost 1; bases outside the gene matches: 5. This clone occurred a few times. The antigen is unknown.

This chain joins TRBV6-6 and TRBJ2-3; 7 positions match TRBD2. The TCR originated in a man aged 25-40 years in good health. Sequencing was performed on memory CD8+ T cells sorted from blood. Subset meaning: CD45RO+ cells pooled with CCR7-negative TemRA cells. In DNA form, the CDR3 reads TGTGCCAGCACCGCCCGGGGGGGCACAGATACGCAGTATTTT. Translating it yields CASTARGGTDTQYF.